Listed below are T cell receptor beta chains from one sample, sequenced in a study of blood T cell repertoires in COVID-19. Assay used: immunoSEQ multiplex PCR; TCRdb lists only in-frame clones, some missing. The table records 250,000 or so clones, roughly four fifths of them present only once. The sample consisted of peripheral blood. The receptors shown here come from a woman aged 70-85 years with acute or convalescent COVID-19. CDR3s include the opening cysteine and the closing phenylalanine or tryptophan. The D gene is left open where the match is weak. Size values are once, few and many counts, or a class for expanded clones, and some rows have none.

cdr3_aa: CASSVGTPLITDTQYF; cdr3_nt: TGTGCCAGCAGCGTCGGGACTCCACTAATCACAGATACGCAGTATTTT; d_call: -; v_call: TRBV9; j_call: TRBJ2-3; clone_size: -
cdr3_aa: CASSYRRGGKGELFF; cdr3_nt: TGTGCCAGCAGTTACCGAAGGGGGGGTAAGGGGGAGCTGTTTTTT; d_call: -; v_call: TRBV6-5; j_call: TRBJ2-2; clone_size: -
cdr3_aa: CASTKGQFFREQYF; cdr3_nt: TGTGCCAGCACTAAGGGACAGTTTTTTCGCGAGCAGTACTTC; d_call: TRBD1; v_call: TRBV28; j_call: TRBJ2-7; clone_size: -
cdr3_aa: CASSQVLRGTYGYTF; cdr3_nt: TGCGCCAGCAGCCAAGTCCTCAGGGGGACCTATGGCTACACCTTC; d_call: TRBD1; v_call: TRBV4-1; j_call: TRBJ1-2; clone_size: once
cdr3_aa: CASSPASGGATDTQYF; cdr3_nt: TGTGCCAGCAGCCCGGCTAGCGGGGGGGCAACAGATACGCAGTATTTT; d_call: TRBD2; v_call: TRBV5-4; j_call: TRBJ2-3; clone_size: few
cdr3_aa: CASSRTGEAQYF; cdr3_nt: TGCGCCAGCAGCAGGACAGGGGAGGCGCAGTATTTT; d_call: TRBD1; v_call: TRBV5-1; j_call: TRBJ2-3; clone_size: once
cdr3_aa: CASSYEGGEKLFF; cdr3_nt: TGCGCCAGCAGCTATGAGGGCGGGGAAAAACTGTTTTTT; d_call: -; v_call: TRBV5-1; j_call: TRBJ1-4; clone_size: -
cdr3_aa: CASSSLQQVDYGYTF; cdr3_nt: TGTGCCAGCAGTTCCCTCCAACAGGTAGACTATGGCTACACCTTC; d_call: -; v_call: TRBV11-2; j_call: TRBJ1-2; clone_size: -
cdr3_aa: CATSREIDRVIDGYTF; cdr3_nt: TGTGCCACCAGCAGAGAGATAGACAGGGTCATTGATGGCTACACCTTC; d_call: TRBD1; v_call: TRBV15; j_call: TRBJ1-2; clone_size: -
cdr3_aa: CASSTGTGLSIGELFF; cdr3_nt: TGTGCCAGTAGTACCGGGACAGGGTTAAGCATCGGGGAGCTGTTTTTT; d_call: TRBD1; v_call: TRBV19; j_call: TRBJ2-2; clone_size: -
cdr3_aa: CASTPGRHTNTEAFF; cdr3_nt: TGCGCCAGCACCCCCGGGAGACACACGAACACTGAAGCTTTCTTT; d_call: -; v_call: TRBV5-1; j_call: TRBJ1-1; clone_size: -
cdr3_aa: CSASPGTGRGQPQHF; cdr3_nt: TGCAGTGCAAGTCCCGGGACAGGGAGAGGACAGCCCCAGCATTTT; d_call: TRBD1; v_call: TRBV20-1; j_call: TRBJ1-5; clone_size: -
cdr3_aa: CASSSWGPTNEKLFF; cdr3_nt: TGTGCCAGCAGCTCTTGGGGCCCAACTAATGAAAAACTGTTTTTT; d_call: -; v_call: TRBV7-2; j_call: TRBJ1-4; clone_size: -
cdr3_aa: CASSLDVEPYTF; cdr3_nt: TGTGCCAGCAGCTTGGATGTAGAACCCTACACCTTC; d_call: -; v_call: TRBV5-4; j_call: TRBJ1-2; clone_size: -
cdr3_aa: CASSQEGAPSMNTEAFF; cdr3_nt: TGCGCCAGCAGCCAAGAAGGAGCACCAAGCATGAACACTGAAGCTTTCTTT; d_call: -; v_call: TRBV4-1; j_call: TRBJ1-1; clone_size: few
cdr3_aa: CASSQDRTSGGASLAYEQYF; cdr3_nt: TGTGCCAGCAGCCAAGATAGGACTAGCGGGGGGGCCTCTTTAGCCTACGAGCAGTACTTC; d_call: TRBD2; v_call: TRBV3-1/TRBV3-2; j_call: TRBJ2-7; clone_size: -
cdr3_aa: CASSPGGAGNTIYF; cdr3_nt: TGCGCCAGCAGCCCAGGGGGCGCCGGAAACACCATATATTTT; d_call: TRBD1; v_call: TRBV5-1; j_call: TRBJ1-3; clone_size: once
cdr3_aa: CASSPTSDRATEAFF; cdr3_nt: TGTGCCAGCAGTCCGACTTCGGACAGGGCCACTGAAGCTTTCTTT; d_call: TRBD1; v_call: TRBV16; j_call: TRBJ1-1; clone_size: -
cdr3_aa: CASSGGTDNGYTF; cdr3_nt: TGCGCCAGCAGCGGCGGGACAGACAATGGCTACACCTTC; d_call: TRBD1; v_call: TRBV5-1; j_call: TRBJ1-2; clone_size: -
cdr3_aa: CASSGQTNYGYTF; cdr3_nt: TGTGCCAGCTCGGGACAGACTAACTATGGCTACACCTTC; d_call: TRBD1; v_call: TRBV27; j_call: TRBJ1-2; clone_size: -
cdr3_aa: CASNFPGSYEQYF; cdr3_nt: TGTGCCAGCAACTTCCCGGGATCCTACGAGCAGTACTTC; d_call: -; v_call: TRBV5-5; j_call: TRBJ2-7; clone_size: -
cdr3_aa: CASSLGPWYEQYF; cdr3_nt: TGTGCCAGCAGTTTAGGCCCCTGGTACGAGCAGTACTTC; d_call: -; v_call: TRBV28; j_call: TRBJ2-7; clone_size: -
cdr3_aa: CASSIPGRPDNKNYGYTF; cdr3_nt: TGTGCCAGTAGTATTCCCGGGCGGCCGGACAATAAGAACTATGGCTACACCTTC; d_call: -; v_call: TRBV19; j_call: TRBJ1-2; clone_size: -
cdr3_aa: CASSQVLATNEKLFF; cdr3_nt: TGTGCCAGCAGCCAAGTTCTTGCAACTAATGAAAAACTGTTTTTT; d_call: -; v_call: TRBV3-1/TRBV3-2; j_call: TRBJ1-4; clone_size: -
cdr3_aa: CASSLDSRVDYGYTF; cdr3_nt: TGTGCCAGCAGCTTGGATAGCAGGGTCGACTATGGCTACACCTTC; d_call: -; v_call: TRBV5-6; j_call: TRBJ1-2; clone_size: -
cdr3_aa: CASSPRWEGRNQPQHF; cdr3_nt: TGTGCCAGCAGCCCCCGGTGGGAGGGGAGGAATCAGCCCCAGCATTTT; d_call: -; v_call: TRBV7-9; j_call: TRBJ1-5; clone_size: -
cdr3_aa: CASSLLQISNQPQHF; cdr3_nt: TGTGCCAGCAGCTTGTTACAGATTAGCAATCAGCCCCAGCATTTT; d_call: -; v_call: TRBV5-6; j_call: TRBJ1-5; clone_size: once
cdr3_aa: CASRRSTEAFF; cdr3_nt: TGTGCCAGCAGGAGATCCACTGAAGCTTTCTTT; d_call: -; v_call: TRBV2; j_call: TRBJ1-1; clone_size: -
cdr3_aa: CASSVWPGPGNTIYF; cdr3_nt: TGTGCCAGCAGCGTATGGCCAGGGCCTGGAAACACCATATATTTT; d_call: -; v_call: TRBV9; j_call: TRBJ1-3; clone_size: -
cdr3_aa: CASWRMAEAFF; cdr3_nt: TGTGCCAGCTGGAGGATGGCTGAAGCTTTCTTT; d_call: -; v_call: TRBV2; j_call: TRBJ1-1; clone_size: -
cdr3_aa: CASMTGVSTDTQYF; cdr3_nt: TGTGCCAGCATGACGGGGGTGAGCACAGATACGCAGTATTTT; d_call: -; v_call: TRBV11-2; j_call: TRBJ2-3; clone_size: -
cdr3_aa: CASSIGGGATEAFF; cdr3_nt: TGTGCCAGTAGTATTGGGGGAGGGGCCACTGAAGCTTTCTTT; d_call: -; v_call: TRBV19; j_call: TRBJ1-1; clone_size: -
cdr3_aa: CASSSGLAGGHFYEQYF; cdr3_nt: TGTGCCAGCAGTTCGGGACTAGCGGGGGGGCATTTCTACGAGCAGTACTTC; d_call: TRBD2; v_call: TRBV27; j_call: TRBJ2-7; clone_size: -
cdr3_aa: CASSHIPGSGYTF; cdr3_nt: TGCGCCAGCAGCCACATCCCGGGATCGGGCTACACCTTC; d_call: -; v_call: TRBV4-3; j_call: TRBJ1-2; clone_size: -
cdr3_aa: CASSEQGPESGYTF; cdr3_nt: TGTGCCAGCAGTGAACAGGGCCCAGAGTCTGGCTACACCTTC; d_call: -; v_call: TRBV2; j_call: TRBJ1-2; clone_size: -
cdr3_aa: CSVSRGAGELFF; cdr3_nt: TGCAGCGTTTCGCGGGGAGCCGGGGAGCTGTTTTTT; d_call: -; v_call: TRBV29-1; j_call: TRBJ2-2; clone_size: -
cdr3_aa: CASSQDTGSGNTIYF; cdr3_nt: TGCGCCAGCAGCCAAGATACCGGGTCTGGAAACACCATATATTTT; d_call: -; v_call: TRBV4-1; j_call: TRBJ1-3; clone_size: -
cdr3_aa: CASSFSGRNIQYF; cdr3_nt: TGTGCCAGCAGTTTCAGTGGGAGGAACATTCAGTACTTC; d_call: -; v_call: TRBV12-3/TRBV12-4; j_call: TRBJ2-4; clone_size: -
cdr3_aa: CASRPNSGLVSYEQYF; cdr3_nt: TGTGCCAGCAGACCCAATAGCGGGCTGGTCTCCTACGAGCAGTACTTC; d_call: TRBD2; v_call: TRBV2; j_call: TRBJ2-7; clone_size: -
cdr3_aa: CASSVAGQANEQYF; cdr3_nt: TGTGCCAGCAGCGTAGCGGGACAGGCGAACGAGCAGTACTTC; d_call: -; v_call: TRBV7-2; j_call: TRBJ2-7; clone_size: -
cdr3_aa: CASSQQGRSSYEQYF; cdr3_nt: TGTGCCAGCAGCCAACAGGGAAGGAGCTCCTACGAGCAGTACTTC; d_call: -; v_call: TRBV3-1/TRBV3-2; j_call: TRBJ2-7; clone_size: -
cdr3_aa: CASSLRGGNTEAFF; cdr3_nt: TGTGCCAGCAGCTTGAGAGGGGGGAACACTGAAGCTTTCTTT; d_call: -; v_call: TRBV11-3; j_call: TRBJ1-1; clone_size: -
cdr3_aa: CAISTDRTATNEKLFF; cdr3_nt: TGTGCCATCAGCACGGACAGGACCGCAACTAATGAAAAACTGTTTTTT; d_call: TRBD1; v_call: TRBV10-3; j_call: TRBJ1-4; clone_size: -
cdr3_aa: CASSPGQGAIYGYTF; cdr3_nt: TGCGCCAGCAGTCCGGGACAGGGGGCAATCTATGGCTACACCTTC; d_call: TRBD1; v_call: TRBV5-1; j_call: TRBJ1-2; clone_size: few
cdr3_aa: CSARDVGYTF; cdr3_nt: TGCAGTGCTAGAGATGTAGGCTACACCTTC; d_call: -; v_call: TRBV20-1; j_call: TRBJ1-2; clone_size: -